The 8 T cell receptor beta chains below come from one sample, sequenced in a study of blood T cell repertoires in COVID-19. Here immunoSEQ multiplex PCR was the method, and the copy in TCRdb shows in-frame clones only, minus some. The sample carries about 480,000 clones, roughly 89% recorded once. Specimen: peripheral blood. The receptors were sampled from a woman between 50 and 59 years old with COVID-19, enrolled during active disease.

This clone was counted once. The genes are TRBV3-1 (or the pseudogene TRBV3-2) and TRBJ1-3, with D uncertain. Germline CDR1 and CDR2: LGHDT and YNNKEL (reference sequence). The CDR3 covers 12 residues. The ends were cut back, 7 bases at V and 4 bases at J, with 8 bases in the middle. This CDR3 reads CASNGEGNTIYF. In DNA, the CDR3 is TGTGCCAGCAACGGTGAAGGAAACACCATATATTTT.

With regard to this clone: Other DNA sequences in this sample translate to the same CDR3. The CDR3 DNA sequence: TGTGCCATCAGTGATCGGACAGGGGAAGAGACCCAGTACTTC. This codes for CAISDRTGEETQYF. V is TRBV10-3 and J is TRBJ2-5, with TRBD1 identical over 9 bases. The CDR3 contains 14 residues. V shed 3 bases, J shed 3 bases, and the junction held 2 bases outside the gene matches. From germline, CDR1 is ENHRY and CDR2 SYGVKD.

The rearrangement uses TRBV9 and TRBJ1-1; possible D gene TRBD1, 5 bases. V lost 4 bases and J lost 2, with 21 bases in between. Germline CDR1 SGDLS, CDR2 YYNGEE. This CDR3 spans 17 amino acids. CDR3 loop: CASSTSLGEGRNTEAFF. The CDR3 nucleotides are TGTGCCAGCAGCACTTCCCTGGGGGAGGGTAGAAACACTGAAGCTTTCTTT. The whole variable domain, filled in from reference TRBV9 and TRBJ1-1, reads DSGVTQTPKHLITATGQRVTLRCSPRSGDLSVYWYQQSLDQGLQFLIQYYNGEERAKGNILERFSAQQFPDLHSELNLSSLELGDSALYFCASSTSLGEGRNTEAFFGQGTRLTVV.

V usage is TRBV6-6 and J usage is TRBJ2-1; 12 bases agree with TRBD2. The CDR3 runs to 15 residues. V dropped 5 bases and J dropped 2; count of bases not matched to a gene: 1. Germline V gene lookup returns CDR1 MNHNY and CDR2 SVGAGI (reference sequence). The CDR3 coding sequence is TGTGCCAGCAGTCCTAGCGGGGGGGCCTACAATGAGCAGTTCTTC. As protein: CASSPSGGAYNEQFF.

CDR3 loop: CASSESGGSGELFF. The CDR3, as DNA: TGCGCCAGCAGTGAATCGGGGGGATCCGGGGAGCTGTTTTTT. V gene TRBV5-1 combines with J gene TRBJ2-2; 7 nucleotides agree with TRBD2. Germline values: CDR1 SGHRS, CDR2 YFSETQ. V lost 5 bases and J lost 6; bases outside the gene matches: 7. The CDR3 runs 14 residues.

The rearrangement uses TRBV29-1 and TRBJ2-7; D possibly corresponds to TRBD2 (6 bases). The CDR3 covers 12 residues. V was cut by 7 bases and J by 2 bases, with 12 bases left in between. Per germline, CDR1 SQVTM and CDR2 ANQGSEA. CDR3 coding DNA: TGCAGCGGGCGGGACGCCACCTACGAGCAGTACTTC. Its protein is CSGRDATYEQYF.

The chain joins TRBV29-1 to TRBJ2-4; 7 bases fit TRBD1. Losses at the gene ends were 6 bases for V and 3 bases for J; bases not matched to a gene: 5. CDR3 length: 13 residues. Germline CDR1 reads SQVTM; CDR2 reads ANQGSEA. CDR3 sequence: CSVGQTDKNIQYF. The CDR3, as DNA: TGCAGCGTGGGACAGACGGACAAAAACATTCAGTACTTC. Full variable domain (missing parts from reference TRBV29-1 and TRBJ2-4): SAVISQKPSRDICQRGTSLTIQCQVDSQVTMMFWYRQQPGQSLTLIATANQGSEATYESGFVIDKFPISRPNLTFSTLTVSNMSPEDSSIYLCSVGQTDKNIQYFGAGTRLSVL.

The V gene is TRBV3-1 (or the pseudogene TRBV3-2), the J gene TRBJ1-6; no clear D gene. V lost 4 bases, J lost 5 bases, and 12 bases lay in between. This CDR3 region has 15 residues. The germline gives CDR1 LGHDT, CDR2 YNNKEL (reference sequence). The CDR3 reads CASSPIGVDNSPLHF. The CDR3 nucleotides are TGTGCCAGCAGCCCAATCGGGGTAGATAATTCACCCCTCCACTTT.